The rows below give T cell receptor beta chains drawn from one sample of a study of T-cell reconstitution after alpha-beta-depleted transplantation in children. TCRdb re-called the PCR reads with MiXCR, one entry per CDR3 protein. The repertoire includes around 600,000 distinct CDR3 sequences, 23% of them detected once, and roughly an eighth sits in the top ten. Sequenced here: PBMCs, mostly from graft donor cells, sampled 360 days after TCRalphabeta/CD19-depleted stem cell transplant. Every receptor here comes from a boy under two years old who had a stem cell transplant for acute myeloid leukemia, so the T cells may come from the graft donor. CDR3s include the opening cysteine and the closing phenylalanine or tryptophan. D genes are given only for firm matches. Not all rows give a size; the values are once, few, many and, for expanded clones, a class.

d_call,v_call,cdr3_length,clone_size,j_call,cdr3_nt,cdr3_aa
-,TRBV29-1,13,many,TRBJ1-3,TGCAGCGTACAGGGTCAGACTGGAAACACCATATATTTT,CSVQGQTGNTIYF
-,TRBV20-1,13,many,TRBJ2-5,TGCAGTGCTATAGGGCCGGGGGATGGGACCCAGTACTTC,CSAIGPGDGTQYF
TRBD2,TRBV29-1,13,many,TRBJ2-5,TGCAGCGTTCGAGGGACTAGCCAAGAGACCCAGTACTTC,CSVRGTSQETQYF
-,TRBV20-1,12,-,TRBJ1-5,TGCAGTGCCCAGACAGTAGGTCAGCCCCAGCATTTT,CSAQTVGQPQHF
-,TRBV4-3,15,few,TRBJ2-3,TGCGCCAGCAGCCTAACAAGAGCGAACACAGATACGCAGTATTTT,CASSLTRANTDTQYF
-,TRBV20-1,15,many,TRBJ2-3,TGCAGTGCTAGGGAAATGGGGCTCTATACAGATACGCAGTATTTT,CSAREMGLYTDTQYF
-,TRBV20-1,15,-,TRBJ2-2,TGCAGTGCTAGAGAGGGGGAAGGGATCACCGGGGAGCTGTTTTTT,CSAREGEGITGELFF
-,TRBV10-3,15,-,TRBJ2-5,TGTGCCATCAGTGAACCCTTGGGGGCGGAAGAGACCCAGTACTTC,CAISEPLGAEETQYF
TRBD2,TRBV5-1,16,many,TRBJ2-1,TGCGCCAGCAGCTTGCCTCAGCGGGGGCCTTACAATGAGCAGTTCTTC,CASSLPQRGPYNEQFF
-,TRBV20-1,10,many,TRBJ1-2,TGCAGTGCTGACCGACAAGGCTACACCTTC,CSADRQGYTF
-,TRBV7-8,11,many,TRBJ1-1,TGTGCCAGCAGCTACGACCATGAAGCTTTCTTT,CASSYDHEAFF
-,TRBV4-2,14,-,TRBJ2-5,TGTGCCAGCAGCCGCGGAGCAGGGGACGAGACCCAGTACTTC,CASSRGAGDETQYF
-,TRBV5-1,13,few,TRBJ2-1,TGCGCCAGCAGCTTGCCCGGAAACAATGAGCAGTTCTTC,CASSLPGNNEQFF
-,TRBV25-1,16,few,TRBJ1-1,TGTGCCAGCGAGAGGTCCCCCCCCATCGCTGGCACTGAAGCTTTCTTT,CASERSPPIAGTEAFF
-,TRBV12-3/TRBV12-4,12,many,TRBJ2-3,TGTGCCAGCAGCCCCCACTTGGATACGCAGTATTTT,CASSPHLDTQYF
-,TRBV27,12,many,TRBJ2-1,TGTGCCAGCAGTTCGAACTACAATGAGCAGTTCTTC,CASSSNYNEQFF
TRBD2,TRBV20-1,15,few,TRBJ2-3,TGCAGTGCTAGAGATGCTACTAGCGGAGGAGATACGCAGTATTTT,CSARDATSGGDTQYF
-,TRBV5-1,14,few,TRBJ1-5,TGCGCCAGCAGCTTGGGGGGGTTTAGGCAGCCCCAGCATTTT,CASSLGGFRQPQHF
-,TRBV20-1,15,-,TRBJ1-5,TGCAGTGCTAGTTCGATGAGATTGGGTAATCAGCCCCAGCATTTT,CSASSMRLGNQPQHF
-,TRBV28,16,few,TRBJ1-6,TGTGCCAGCAGTCCCGGGATTAGTGCAGGAGATTCACCCCTCCACTTT,CASSPGISAGDSPLHF
TRBD2,TRBV20-1,13,many,TRBJ2-3,TGCAGCGCCCACTCGGGACTAGCCGACACGCAGTATTTT,CSAHSGLADTQYF
-,TRBV15,15,few,TRBJ2-3,TGTGCCACCAGCACCTGGGGGGGGCAGACAGATACGCAGTATTTT,CATSTWGGQTDTQYF
-,TRBV4-1,14,-,TRBJ2-2,TGCGCCAGCAGCCAAGAAAACAGAGGCGGGGAGCTGTTTTTT,CASSQENRGGELFF
-,TRBV5-1,14,many,TRBJ2-1,TGCGCCAGCAGCTTGGGGGCCGAAGGGAATGAGCAGTTCTTC,CASSLGAEGNEQFF
-,TRBV4-3,15,-,TRBJ2-1,TGCGCCAGCAGCCAAGAAAGGTCAGGCTACAATGAGCAGTTCTTC,CASSQERSGYNEQFF
TRBD1,TRBV20-1,18,many,TRBJ2-7,TGCAGTGCTAGAGGTTTGTGGGTGCCGGGACAGGGTGACTACGAGCAGTACTTC,CSARGLWVPGQGDYEQYF
-,TRBV5-1,15,few,TRBJ2-3,TGCGCCAGCAGCTGGGCCCCCTCTAGCACAGATACGCAGTATTTT,CASSWAPSSTDTQYF
TRBD1,TRBV10-3,14,few,TRBJ2-3,TGTGCCATCAGGTCCGGGACAGGGTACGATACGCAGTATTTT,CAIRSGTGYDTQYF
TRBD2,TRBV6-1,15,-,TRBJ2-3,TGTGCCAGCAGTGTAGCGGGGGGGCCCGCAGATACGCAGTATTTT,CASSVAGGPADTQYF
-,TRBV25-1,13,-,TRBJ2-3,TGTGCCAGCAGCCGAATTACTGGAGATACGCAGTATTTT,CASSRITGDTQYF
TRBD2,TRBV19,17,-,TRBJ2-3,TGTGCCAGTAGTATGAGGGCTAGCGGGGGGGTCACAGATACGCAGTATTTT,CASSMRASGGVTDTQYF
-,TRBV7-7,16,-,TRBJ2-2,TGTGCCAGCAGCTTAGCTGGAGGGTCAAGGACCGGGGAGCTGTTTTTT,CASSLAGGSRTGELFF
TRBD1,TRBV29-1,13,many,TRBJ2-5,TGCAGCGCCGATCCTAACAGGGGAGAGACCCAGTACTTC,CSADPNRGETQYF
TRBD1,TRBV29-1,13,few,TRBJ2-5,TGCAGCGCATCGGACAGGAACCAAGAGACCCAGTACTTC,CSASDRNQETQYF
TRBD1,TRBV7-6,14,-,TRBJ2-3,TGTGCCAGCAGCTTAGAGGACAGGGCAGATACGCAGTATTTT,CASSLEDRADTQYF
TRBD2,TRBV20-1,15,-,TRBJ2-1,TGCAGTGCTCCGACTAGCGGGGGATCCTACAATGAGCAGTTCTTC,CSAPTSGGSYNEQFF
TRBD2,TRBV7-9,16,-,TRBJ2-1,TGTGCCAGCAGCGAAAGGTCTAGCGGGGCTTACAATGAGCAGTTCTTC,CASSERSSGAYNEQFF
-,TRBV12-3/TRBV12-4,16,-,TRBJ2-3,TGTGCCAGCAGTTTCTCACCAACTATCCACACAGATACGCAGTATTTT,CASSFSPTIHTDTQYF
-,TRBV6-5,14,few,TRBJ1-4,TGTGCCAGCAGTTACGGCGGGTGGGGTGAAAAACTGTTTTTT,CASSYGGWGEKLFF
-,TRBV7-2,14,-,TRBJ2-7,TGTGCCAGCAGCTCAGGAGTACGGGGCGGCGAGCAGTACTTC,CASSSGVRGGEQYF
TRBD1,TRBV20-1,14,many,TRBJ2-5,TGCAGTGCCAGGTCAGGACAGGGGTTCGAGACCCAGTACTTC,CSARSGQGFETQYF
TRBD1,TRBV20-1,14,-,TRBJ2-2,TGCAGTGCTAGAGAGACAGGGGCGGCCGGGGAGCTGTTTTTT,CSARETGAAGELFF
TRBD1,TRBV29-1,15,many,TRBJ2-5,TGCAGCGTTGGCCGACAGGGGTCGTACCAAGAGACCCAGTACTTC,CSVGRQGSYQETQYF
-,TRBV20-1,17,-,TRBJ1-5,TGCTGTGCTAGAGTCCCCACACATCGGGGCCTCTATCAGCCCCAGCATTTT,CCARVPTHRGLYQPQHF